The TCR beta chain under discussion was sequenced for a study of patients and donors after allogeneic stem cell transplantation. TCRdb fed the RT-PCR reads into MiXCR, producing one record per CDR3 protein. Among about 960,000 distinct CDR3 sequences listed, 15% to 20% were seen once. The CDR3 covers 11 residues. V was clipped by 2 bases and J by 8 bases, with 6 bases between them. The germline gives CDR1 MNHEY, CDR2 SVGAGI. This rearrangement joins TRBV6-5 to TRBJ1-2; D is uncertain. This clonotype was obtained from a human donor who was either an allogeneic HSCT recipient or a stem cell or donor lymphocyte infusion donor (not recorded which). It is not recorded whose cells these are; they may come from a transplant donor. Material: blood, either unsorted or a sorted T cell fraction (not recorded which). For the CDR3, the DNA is TGTGCCAGCAGTTACCGGGTCGGCTACACCTTC. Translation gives CASSYRVGYTF.